One sample yielded the 31 T cell receptor beta chains listed below, sequenced in a study of T-cell reconstitution after alpha-beta-depleted transplantation in children listed by TCRdb under 2016. Taken with the paper, the label for treatment or condition translates to: allogeneic hematopoietic cell transplantation with graft depleted of TCRalphabeta T cells and CD19 B cells. The protocol used for the library was PCR. The instrument given in TCRdb is Illumina HiSeq 2500. TCR libraries were prepared with molecular barcoding, using unique molecular identifiers to normalize TCRbeta repertoire quantification. Starting from the raw public reads, TCRdb applied fastp trimming at Q25, assembled clones with MiXCR and retained in-frame beta chains. Here each entry gathers all rows of one CDR3 protein and keeps the most common genes and DNA. The sample yields approximately 110,000 distinct CDR3 sequences; under 13% were counted once. Jointly, the top ten make up under 40% of the sample.

Sample: PBMCs, taken before TCRalphabeta/CD19-depleted stem cell transplant. These receptors originate from a boy between 2 and 15 years old with acute lymphoblastic leukemia, due to receive a stem cell transplant.

The chain recombines TRBV28 with TRBJ1-5, with unresolved D. The CDR3 has 15 residues. The germline V gene has CDR1 MDHEN and CDR2 SYDVKM. Trimming stripped 1 base from V and 7 bases from J, with 14 bases between. The CDR3 DNA follows: TGTGCCAGCAGTTTATCCCAGCTCAATAACCAGCCCCAGCATTTT. Amino acids: CASSLSQLNNQPQHF.

This sequence joins TRBV30 and TRBJ1-2, with a tentative D call TRBD1 (5 bases). There are 13 residues in the CDR3. The V gene's germline CDR1 is GTSNPN and CDR2 SVGIG (reference sequence). V lost 2 bases and J 4 bases, leaving 11 bases between the germline ends. The CDR3 reads CAWSMGVAYGYTF. The CDR3 region has the DNA TGTGCCTGGAGTATGGGGGTGGCCTATGGCTACACCTTC.

Only a few counts were recorded for this clonotype. The CDR3 sequence: CASRFYRGNLFF. CDR3 DNA sequence: TGTGCCAGCAGGTTCTACAGGGGTAACCTGTTCTTC. The genes are TRBV12-3 or TRBV12-4 and TRBJ2-1; the match to TRBD1 covers 7 bases. V shed 6 bases and J 15 bases; nucleotides not matched to a gene: 11. The CDR3 loop spans 12 amino acids.

The sample holds a few counts of this clonotype. The chain joins TRBV29-1 to TRBJ2-7, with TRBD2 identical over 8 bases. V lost 7 bases, J lost 2 bases, and 7 bases stayed unmatched. CDR3 length: 13 amino acids. Per the germline V gene, CDR1 is SQVTM and CDR2 is ANQGSEA. The CDR3 loop reads CSAGWRGAYEQYF. DNA of the CDR3: TGCAGCGCAGGTTGGCGGGGGGCCTACGAGCAGTACTTC.

In this sample, this clonotype turned up a few times. This rearrangement joins TRBV12-3 or TRBV12-4 to TRBJ2-2, with D perhaps TRBD1 (6 bases). Trimming cost V 7 bases and J 1 base, with 13 bases left between them. This CDR3 spans 15 amino acids. DNA for the CDR3: TGTGCCAGCACCTGGAGACAGGTGAACACCGGGGAGCTGTTTTTT. Translating it yields CASTWRQVNTGELFF.

This clonotype was recorded many times. J is TRBJ2-7 and V is TRBV5-1; no clear D. Per the germline V gene, CDR1 is SGHRS and CDR2 is YFSETQ. Trimming shortened V by 1 base and J by 6 bases, and 8 bases separated the two germline ends. The CDR3 totals 12 residues. CDR3 in DNA: TGCGCCAGCAGCTTGCCCCTCAGCGAGCAGTACTTC. Translating gives CASSLPLSEQYF.

The chain combines TRBV5-1 with TRBJ1-2; D unclear. Germline CDR1 and CDR2: SGHRS and YFSETQ. This CDR3 comprises 15 residues. V lost 3 bases to trimming and J lost 4 bases, with 16 bases between them. Here the CDR3 reads CASSSANMFSYGYTF. The CDR3 DNA is TGCGCCAGCAGCTCCGCCAATATGTTTAGCTATGGCTACACCTTC.

The rearrangement joins TRBV7-9 to TRBJ1-1; D gene ambiguous. Germline CDR1 SEHNR, CDR2 FQNEAQ (reference sequence). This CDR3 comprises 15 residues. V gave up 5 bases and J gave up 0 bases, with 13 bases separating them. The CDR3 loop is CASSRAGVMNTEAFF. CDR3 in DNA: TGTGCCAGCAGCCGGGCCGGAGTCATGAACACTGAAGCTTTCTTT. The full variable domain, completed using reference TRBV7-9 and TRBJ1-1, is DTGVSQNPRHKITKRGQNVTFRCDPISEHNRLYWYRQTLGQGPEFLTYFQNEAQLEKSRLLSDRFSAERPKGSFSTLEIQRTEQGDSAMYLCASSRAGVMNTEAFFGQGTRLTVV.

This clonotype has just a few counts. The rearrangement links TRBV7-9 to TRBJ1-1, with 7 bases lining up with TRBD1. V lost 4 bases to trimming and J lost 1 base; unmatched junction nucleotides: 6. CDR3 length equals 15 residues. Per the germline V gene, CDR1 is SEHNR and CDR2 is FQNEAQ (reference sequence). The CDR3 nucleotides are TGTGCCAGCAGCTCAGGGGACAGAGAGAACACTGAAGCTTTCTTT. It translates to CASSSGDRENTEAFF.

This clonotype has just a few counts. DNA of the CDR3: TGCGCCAGCAGCTGGTGGGGGGCTGGAAACACCATATATTTT. As protein: CASSWWGAGNTIYF. The rearrangement uses TRBV5-1 and TRBJ1-3; D perhaps matches TRBD1 (5 bases). The CDR3 is made up of 14 amino acids. CDR1 SGHRS and CDR2 YFSETQ come from the germline V gene. The V end lost 3 bases, the J end lost 2 bases, and 9 bases lay between the germline ends. Full variable domain (outside the CDR3, taken from reference TRBV5-1 and TRBJ1-3): KAGVTQTPRYLIKTRGQQVTLSCSPISGHRSVSWYQQTPGQGLQFLFEYFSETQRNKGNFPGRFSGRQFSNSRSEMNVSTLELGDSALYLCASSWWGAGNTIYFGEGSWLTVV.

This sequence joins TRBV18 and TRBJ2-1; 7 bases are shared with TRBD1. The trim removed 6 bases at V and 6 bases at J, leaving 8 bases unmatched. Germline-derived CDR1 and CDR2 are KGHSH and LQKENI. The CDR3 is 14 amino acids. CDR3 sequence reads: CASSPRQGGNEQFF. In DNA form, the CDR3 reads TGTGCCAGCTCCCCTAGACAGGGCGGCAATGAGCAGTTCTTC.

The V and J genes are TRBV6-1 and TRBJ2-5; 10 bases agree with TRBD2. Per the germline V gene, CDR1 is MNHNS and CDR2 is SASEGT. This CDR3 is 13 amino acids long. Unmatched junction bases numbered 2, after V lost 2 bases and J lost 8 bases. CDR3 DNA: TGTGCCAGCAGTGAACTAGCGGGAGACACCCAGTACTTC. It yields the protein CASSELAGDTQYF.

This clonotype has at least ten counts. The V call is TRBV10-3, the J call TRBJ1-2, with D unclear. V was cut by 6 bases and J by 6 bases, with 14 bases left in between. This CDR3 spans 13 amino acids. Germline-derived CDR1 and CDR2 are ENHRY and SYGVKD. CDR3 region: CAIRPLAEDGYTF. DNA for the CDR3: TGTGCCATCAGGCCCCTGGCAGAGGATGGCTACACCTTC.

This clonotype occurred many times. The V and J genes are TRBV5-6 and TRBJ2-4; 10 nucleotides agree with TRBD2. This CDR3 spans 16 amino acids. V lost 0 bases, J lost 0 bases, and 0 bases stayed unmatched. Germline CDR1 SGHDT, CDR2 YYEEEE. CDR3 residues: CASSLGLAGAKNIQYF. For the CDR3, the DNA is TGTGCCAGCAGCTTGGGACTAGCGGGAGCCAAAAACATTCAGTACTTC.

Only a few counts were recorded for this clonotype. DNA for the CDR3: TGCAGTGCTAGTAATCCGACTAGCGGGCATTACAATGAGCAGTTCTTC. This translates into CSASNPTSGHYNEQFF. This chain joins TRBV20-1 and TRBJ2-1; 10 bases map to TRBD2. The CDR3 is made up of 16 amino acids. Germline loops: CDR1 DFQATT, CDR2 SNEGSKA (reference sequence). V trimming: 3 bases; J trimming: 4 bases; junction bases outside the gene matches: 9.

The rearrangement uses TRBV24-1 and TRBJ2-1; D is ambiguous. Germline loops: CDR1 KGHDR, CDR2 SFDVKD. The CDR3 is 12 residues long. The ends were cut back, 7 bases at V and 7 bases at J, with 10 bases in the middle. As DNA, the CDR3 is TGTGCCACCAGCTCAACAGATAATGAGCAGTTCTTC. It is translated as CATSSTDNEQFF.

The table lists this clonotype with many counts. V gene TRBV12-3 or TRBV12-4 combines with J gene TRBJ2-6; D may be TRBD1 (6 bases). The ends were cut back, 1 base at V and 0 bases at J, with 7 bases in the middle. The CDR3 has 16 amino acids. CDR3 in DNA: TGTGCCAGCAGTTTAGAAGGGGGCTCTGGGGCCAACGTCCTGACTTTC. This translates into CASSLEGGSGANVLTF.

The chain recombines TRBV27 with TRBJ1-1; a possible D gene is TRBD1 (5 bases). This CDR3 is built from 13 residues. V dropped 3 bases and J dropped 1 base, with 6 bases sitting between them. Per germline, CDR1 MNHEY and CDR2 SMNVEV (reference sequence). The CDR3: CASSFRGNTEAFF. CDR3 sequence (DNA): TGTGCCAGCAGTTTTAGGGGGAACACTGAAGCTTTCTTT.

This clonotype was observed a handful of times. V usage is TRBV29-1 and J usage is TRBJ2-7; 10 positions match TRBD1. CDR1 and CDR2 from the germline V gene are SQVTM and ANQGSEA. With V trimmed by 6 bases and J by 3 bases, 5 bases remained unmatched. This CDR3 has 13 amino acids. CDR3 in amino acids: CSVLTGGIYEQYF. CDR3 coding DNA: TGCAGCGTCTTGACAGGGGGCATCTACGAGCAGTACTTC.

The CDR3: CASSPGLAGYYNEQFF. CDR3 sequence (DNA): TGTGCCAGCAGCCCCGGACTAGCGGGCTACTACAATGAGCAGTTCTTC. V gene TRBV7-2 combines with J gene TRBJ2-1, with TRBD2 identical over 11 bases. Per the germline V gene, CDR1 is SGHTA and CDR2 is FQGNSA. The CDR3 is made up of 16 amino acids. The V gene end was trimmed by 5 bases and the J gene end by 3 bases; junction bases not matched to a gene: 6. Full variable domain (missing parts from reference TRBV7-2 and TRBJ2-1): GAGVSQSPSNKVTEKGKDVELRCDPISGHTALYWYRQSLGQGLEFLIYFQGNSAPDKSGLPSDRFSAERTGGSVSTLTIQRTQQEDSAVYLCASSPGLAGYYNEQFFGPGTRLTVL.

This clonotype showed up just a few times. The chain carries TRBV20-1 and TRBJ1-3; D call uncertain. V lost 4 bases and J lost 3, with 13 bases in between. CDR1 is DFQATT and CDR2 is SNEGSKA in the germline V gene (reference sequence). The CDR3 is 14 residues long. The DNA of the CDR3 is TGCAGTGCTATTGTTAGAGGGAGTGGAAACACCATATATTTT. Translating it yields CSAIVRGSGNTIYF.

This clonotype has more than one count but fewer than ten. This chain joins TRBV20-1 and TRBJ2-1; the D is unclear. CDR1 is DFQATT and CDR2 is SNEGSKA in the germline V gene (reference sequence). CDR3 length equals 14 residues. Trimming took 6 bases from V and 3 from J, leaving 15 bases between them. CDR3: CSASLALGYNEQFF. The CDR3 DNA reads as TGCAGTGCCTCCCTCGCGCTGGGCTACAATGAGCAGTTCTTC.

The chain joins TRBV7-2 to TRBJ2-5; 12 nucleotides line up with TRBD2. V trimming: 3 bases; J trimming: 5 bases; junction bases outside the gene matches: 10. Germline V gene lookup returns CDR1 SGHTA and CDR2 FQGNSA. CDR3 length equals 17 residues. The CDR3 reads CASSFGLAGGNGETQYF. CDR3 bases: TGTGCCAGCAGCTTTGGGCTAGCGGGAGGGAATGGTGAGACCCAGTACTTC.

This clonotype has more than one count but fewer than ten. The chain combines TRBV18 with TRBJ2-5; 8 bases are a match to TRBD1. Germline V gives CDR1 KGHSH, CDR2 LQKENI. V lost 6 bases and J lost 4; bases outside the gene matches: 16. The CDR3 loop spans 17 amino acids. The CDR3 sequence: CASSAYQVQGAGETQYF. The DNA of the CDR3 is TGTGCCAGCTCTGCTTACCAAGTGCAGGGGGCAGGAGAGACCCAGTACTTC.

This clonotype was seen repeatedly, ten times or more. This chain links TRBV6-5 with TRBJ2-1; D remains unclear. CDR3 length: 16 residues. Germline CDR1 is MNHEY and CDR2 is SVGAGI. With 0 bases removed from V and 1 base from J, the gap between germline ends came to 10 bases. CDR3 protein: CASSYSLGSSYNEQFF. CDR3 sequence (DNA): TGTGCCAGCAGTTACTCCCTAGGAAGTTCCTACAATGAGCAGTTCTTC.

This clonotype was picked up many times. The V call is TRBV7-9, the J call TRBJ2-7; D may correspond to TRBD1 or TRBD2 (5 bases each). The CDR3 totals 15 residues. The V and J ends lost 4 bases and 2 bases respectively, with 15 bases between them. Looked up from germline, CDR1 is SEHNR and CDR2 is FQNEAQ (reference sequence). CDR3 region: CASSSARDATYEQYF. DNA of the CDR3: TGTGCCAGCAGCTCCGCCCGGGACGCGACCTACGAGCAGTACTTC.

The CDR3 DNA sequence: TGTGCCAGCAGCCAAGATCTGACGGGGTCCACAGATACGCAGTATTTT. Its translation is CASSQDLTGSTDTQYF. The chain has TRBV3-1 and TRBJ2-3; maybe TRBD2 (5 bases). Germline V CDR1 and CDR2: LGHDT, YNNKEL (reference sequence). The length of the CDR3 is 16 residues. V lost 0 bases and J lost 2, with 12 bases in between.

This clonotype has only a few counts. The chain recombines TRBV5-1 with TRBJ2-5; D tentatively reads TRBD1 or TRBD2 (5 bases each). CDR1 SGHRS and CDR2 YFSETQ come from the germline V gene. The CDR3 consists of 17 residues. Between the trimmed V and J ends, which lost 4 bases and 4 bases, there was a span of 23 bases. Written as DNA, the CDR3 is TGCGCCAGCAGCCTAGGGGATGGGGACCCTCGGGGAGAGACCCAGTACTTC. This sequence encodes CASSLGDGDPRGETQYF.

The chain is built from TRBV10-2 and TRBJ1-2; D gene unclear. Germline lookup yields CDR1 WSHSY and CDR2 SAAADI. This CDR3 is 15 amino acids long. Trimming took off 5 bases at V and 8 bases at J, with 21 bases between the two ends. The CDR3 is CASSSLPDSSRGYTF. The CDR3 nucleotides read TGCGCCAGCAGTTCTCTCCCGGACTCCTCAAGGGGCTACACCTTC.

This chain links TRBV2 with TRBJ1-2; 8 bases agree with TRBD1. CDR3 length equals 12 residues. J gave up 6 bases and V 3 bases, and 0 bases lay outside the gene matches. CDR1 is SNHLY, CDR2 FYNNEI, per germline. The CDR3 spells CASSETGDGYTF. The CDR3, as DNA: TGTGCCAGCAGTGAGACAGGGGATGGCTACACCTTC.

This clonotype was counted only a few times. The chain combines TRBV7-9 with TRBJ2-7; 7 bases match TRBD2. Germline values: CDR1 SEHNR, CDR2 FQNEAQ (reference sequence). This CDR3 contains 15 residues. Unmatched junction bases numbered 8, after V lost 1 base and J lost 5 bases. CDR3 nucleotide sequence: TGTGCCAGCAGCTTAGTGGGGGACTACTCTAACGAGCAGTACTTC. This codes for CASSLVGDYSNEQYF.